This entry describes one T cell receptor (beta chain). The target of this receptor is not known. Per-nucleotide qualities are absent, and no much larger clonotype sits a single base away. Sequencing used an Illumina MiSeq. The raw public reads went through TCRdb reprocessing: fastp at Q25, MiXCR clone calling, in-frame beta chains kept. Each CDR3 protein gets just one entry, which takes the most common genes and DNA from the rows behind it. The sample table shows 80,000 to 100,000 distinct CDR3 sequences, and 31% are seen once. The ten top clones hold around 2.3% of the sample. V sheds 6 bases and J sheds 4 bases, leaving 15 bases between their ends. The germline V gene (reference sequence) yields DFQATT for CDR1 and SNEGSKA for CDR2. The CDR3 measures 14 amino acids from cysteine to phenylalanine. Only the CDR3 DNA is retained, 42 bases long and in frame from the first base. The record originates from a study of type 1 regulatory T cells listed by TCRdb under 2021. A note on the overall study: The study characterized an in vitro protocol that generated a Tr1-enriched, alloantigen-specific CD4 T cell product named T-allo10. Patients with hematological malignancies who were receiving allogeneic hematopoietic stem cell transplantation were the group in which T-allo10 was being clinically evaluated.

The sample consisted of CD4+ T cells, either the whole sample or a sorted fraction (not recorded which). The V and J genes are TRBV20-1 and TRBJ1-4, with the D gene not confidently named. The receptor was derived from a human donor in good health. The bases read TGCAGTGCGCGGAGCCCCGTGTTTAATGAAAAACTGTTTTTT. The resulting protein is CSARSPVFNEKLFF.